One and the same sample provided the 8 T cell receptor beta chains below, sequenced in a study of blood T cells in healthy people across ages. Primers used in a second PCR of about 6 to 12 cycles were a sample-barcoded 5' primer and a J-beta primer mix. TCRdb ran MiXCR on the 5' RACE reads and lists one entry per CDR3 protein. Among hundreds of thousands of distinct CDR3 sequences, approximately 25% were seen once, and the ten largest hold 9.4%. These sequences were also reported in another study, on T cells of mothers and their children.

The sample taken for sequencing was blood. All receptors come from a boy younger than 18 in good health.

The chain uses TRBV3-1 and TRBJ2-5, with no clear D. The germline V gene has CDR1 LGHDT and CDR2 YNNKEL (reference sequence). The ends were cut back, 0 bases at V and 5 bases at J, with 10 bases in the middle. There are 14 residues in the CDR3. The CDR3 spells CASSQETKPETQYF. In nucleotides, the CDR3 is TGTGCCAGCAGCCAAGAGACAAAGCCGGAGACCCAGTACTTC.

The genes are TRBV3-1 and TRBJ2-3; 12 bases align to TRBD2. With 2 bases clipped from V and 0 bases from J, the junction kept 3 bases outside the gene matches. The CDR3 consists of 17 residues. From germline, CDR1 is LGHDT and CDR2 YNNKEL (reference sequence). Written as DNA, the CDR3 is TGTGCCAGCAGCCAAAACGGGACTAGCGGGAGCACAGATACGCAGTATTTT. Translation gives CASSQNGTSGSTDTQYF.

The V call is TRBV12-3 or TRBV12-4, the J call TRBJ2-1, with D perhaps TRBD1 or TRBD2 (5 bases each). The CDR3 totals 14 residues. The V end lost 10 bases, the J end lost 4 bases, and 17 bases lay between the germline ends. CDR3 residues: CATNVGDDYNEQFF. The CDR3 region has the DNA TGTGCCACCAACGTGGGGGATGATTACAATGAGCAGTTCTTC.

This chain uses TRBV7-9 with TRBJ1-4; D call uncertain. Germline-derived CDR1 and CDR2 are SEHNR and FQNEAQ (reference sequence). This CDR3 spans 13 amino acids. The ends were cut back, 3 bases at V and 3 bases at J, with 5 bases in the middle. CDR3 bases: TGTGCCAGCAGCTTTACTCCTAATGAAAAACTGTTTTTT. It encodes CASSFTPNEKLFF.

The chain couples TRBV5-1 to TRBJ2-1; D uncertain. The end of the DNA aligns better with TRBJ2-7, so the J call may be wrong. Germline lookup yields CDR1 SGHRS and CDR2 YFSETQ. The CDR3 is made up of 14 amino acids. The CDR3 DNA is TGCGCCAGCACCTCGGACCCCCTTGCCTACGAGCAGTACTTC. This gives the protein CASTSDPLAYEQYF.

A few counts support this clonotype. The V and J genes are TRBV12-3 or TRBV12-4 and TRBJ2-1; 11 nucleotides align to TRBD2. The V and J ends lost 6 bases and 4 bases, in that order; junction bases with no gene match: 8. The CDR3 loop spans 16 amino acids. The CDR3 nucleotides read TGTGCCAGCAGCCGCGCGGGGACTAGCGGATACAATGAGCAGTTCTTC. It codes for CASSRAGTSGYNEQFF.

The rearrangement joins TRBV7-9 to TRBJ2-7; a possible D gene is TRBD1 (6 bases). The germline V gene has CDR1 SEHNR and CDR2 FQNEAQ (reference sequence). This CDR3 spans 14 amino acids. V dropped 5 bases and J dropped 5 bases, with 16 bases sitting between them. The CDR3 here is CASSPSEGVDEQYF. The CDR3 DNA reads TGTGCCAGCAGCCCTAGTGAGGGGGTTGACGAGCAGTACTTC.

The chain couples TRBV29-1 to TRBJ1-2; D is possibly TRBD1 (5 bases). The CDR3 runs to 13 residues. Germline CDR1 and CDR2: SQVTM and ANQGSEA. Trimming shortened V by 6 bases and J by 12 bases, and 23 bases separated the two germline ends. For the CDR3, the DNA is TGCAGCGTACAAGACTCCGGGACCGGGGAAAACACCTTC. It specifies CSVQDSGTGENTF. Based on the CDR3 plus reference TRBV29-1 and TRBJ1-2, the full variable domain is SAVISQKPSRDICQRGTSLTIQCQVDSQVTMMFWYRQQPGQSLTLIATANQGSEATYESGFVIDKFPISRPNLTFSTLTVSNMSPEDSSIYLCSVQDSGTGENTFGSGTRLTVV.